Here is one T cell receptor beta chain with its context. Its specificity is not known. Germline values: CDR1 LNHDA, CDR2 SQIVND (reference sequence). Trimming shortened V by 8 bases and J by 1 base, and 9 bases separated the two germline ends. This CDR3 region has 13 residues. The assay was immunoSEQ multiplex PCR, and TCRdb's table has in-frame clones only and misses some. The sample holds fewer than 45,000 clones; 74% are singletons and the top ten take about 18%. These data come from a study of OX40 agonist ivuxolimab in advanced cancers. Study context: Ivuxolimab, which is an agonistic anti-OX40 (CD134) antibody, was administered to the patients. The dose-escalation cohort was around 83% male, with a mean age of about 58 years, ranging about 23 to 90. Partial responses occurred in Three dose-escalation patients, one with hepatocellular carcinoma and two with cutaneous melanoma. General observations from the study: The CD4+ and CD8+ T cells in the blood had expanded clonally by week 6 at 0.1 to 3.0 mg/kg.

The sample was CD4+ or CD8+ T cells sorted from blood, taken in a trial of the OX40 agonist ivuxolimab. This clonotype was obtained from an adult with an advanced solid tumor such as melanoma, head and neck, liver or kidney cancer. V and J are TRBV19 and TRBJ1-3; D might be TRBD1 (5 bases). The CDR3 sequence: CASGQGSGNTIYF. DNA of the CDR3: TGTGCCAGTGGGCAGGGATCTGGAAACACCATATATTTT.